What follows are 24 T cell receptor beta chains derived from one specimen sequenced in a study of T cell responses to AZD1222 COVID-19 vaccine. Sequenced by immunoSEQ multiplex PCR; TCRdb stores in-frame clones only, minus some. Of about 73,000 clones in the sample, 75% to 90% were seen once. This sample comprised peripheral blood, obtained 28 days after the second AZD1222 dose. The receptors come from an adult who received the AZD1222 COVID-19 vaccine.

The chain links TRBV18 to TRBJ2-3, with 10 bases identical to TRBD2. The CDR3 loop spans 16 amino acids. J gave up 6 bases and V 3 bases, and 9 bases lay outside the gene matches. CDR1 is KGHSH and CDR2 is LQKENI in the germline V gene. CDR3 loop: CASSPRRLAGADTQYF. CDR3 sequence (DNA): TGTGCCAGCTCACCTCGGCGGCTAGCGGGGGCCGATACGCAGTATTTT.

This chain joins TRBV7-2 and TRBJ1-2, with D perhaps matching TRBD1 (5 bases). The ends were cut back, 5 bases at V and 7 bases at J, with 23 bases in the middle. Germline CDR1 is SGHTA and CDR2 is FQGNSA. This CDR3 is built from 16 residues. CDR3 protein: CASSPGSQPVRGGYTF. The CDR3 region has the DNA TGTGCCAGCAGCCCGGGTAGCCAGCCGGTAAGGGGTGGCTACACCTTC.

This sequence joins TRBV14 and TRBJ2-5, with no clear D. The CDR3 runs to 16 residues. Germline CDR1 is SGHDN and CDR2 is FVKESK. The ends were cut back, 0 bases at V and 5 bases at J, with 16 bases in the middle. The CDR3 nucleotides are TGTGCCAGCAGCCAAGATTTCGGAAATGAAGGGGAGACCCAGTACTTC. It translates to CASSQDFGNEGETQYF.

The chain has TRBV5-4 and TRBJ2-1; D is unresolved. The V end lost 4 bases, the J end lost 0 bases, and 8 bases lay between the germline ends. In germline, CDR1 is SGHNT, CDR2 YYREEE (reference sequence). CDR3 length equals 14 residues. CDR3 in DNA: TGTGCCAGCAGCCACCGATTCTCCTACAATGAGCAGTTCTTC. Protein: CASSHRFSYNEQFF.

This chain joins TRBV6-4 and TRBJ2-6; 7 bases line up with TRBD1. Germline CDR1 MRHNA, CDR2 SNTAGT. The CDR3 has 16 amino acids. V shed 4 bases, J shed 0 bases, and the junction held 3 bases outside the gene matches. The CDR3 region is CASSVDRSSGANVLTF. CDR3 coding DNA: TGTGCCAGCAGTGTGGACAGGAGCTCTGGGGCCAACGTCCTGACTTTC.

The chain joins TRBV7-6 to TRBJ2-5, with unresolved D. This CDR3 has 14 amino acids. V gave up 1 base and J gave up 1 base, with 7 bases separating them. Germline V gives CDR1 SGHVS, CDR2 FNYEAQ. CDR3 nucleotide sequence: TGTGCCAGCAGCTTAGGGGCAGCCCAAGAGACCCAGTACTTC. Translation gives CASSLGAAQETQYF.

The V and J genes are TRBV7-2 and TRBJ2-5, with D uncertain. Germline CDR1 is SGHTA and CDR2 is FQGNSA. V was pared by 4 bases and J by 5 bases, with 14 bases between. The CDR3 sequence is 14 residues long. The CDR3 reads CASSSRRSRETQYF. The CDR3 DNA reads TGTGCCAGCAGCTCCCGAAGAAGTCGGGAGACCCAGTACTTC.

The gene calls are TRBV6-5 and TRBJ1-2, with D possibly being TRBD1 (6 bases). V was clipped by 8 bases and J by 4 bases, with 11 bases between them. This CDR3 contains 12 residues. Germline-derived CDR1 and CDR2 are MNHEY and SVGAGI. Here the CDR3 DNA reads TGTGCCAGCGGCAGGGGCGTCTATGGCTACACCTTC. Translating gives CASGRGVYGYTF.

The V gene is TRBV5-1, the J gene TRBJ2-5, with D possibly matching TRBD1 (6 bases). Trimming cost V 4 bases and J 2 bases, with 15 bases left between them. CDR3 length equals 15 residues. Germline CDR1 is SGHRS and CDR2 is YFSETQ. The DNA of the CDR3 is TGCGCCAGCAGCCTGCCCAGGGGTCGACAAGAGACCCAGTACTTC. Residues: CASSLPRGRQETQYF.

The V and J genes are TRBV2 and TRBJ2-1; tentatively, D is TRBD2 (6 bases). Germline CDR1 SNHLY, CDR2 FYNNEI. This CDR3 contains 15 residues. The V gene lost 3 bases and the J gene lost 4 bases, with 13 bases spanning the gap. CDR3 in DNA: TGTGCCAGCAGTGACTTAGCGGTGGATTACAATGAGCAGTTCTTC. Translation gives CASSDLAVDYNEQFF.

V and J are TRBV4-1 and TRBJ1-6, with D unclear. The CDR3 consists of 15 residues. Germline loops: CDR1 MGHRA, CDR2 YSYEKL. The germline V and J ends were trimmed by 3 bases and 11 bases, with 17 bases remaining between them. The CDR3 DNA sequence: TGCGCCAGCAGCCACCTGGGCCGGAGAGAGGCACCCCTCCACTTT. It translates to CASSHLGRREAPLHF.

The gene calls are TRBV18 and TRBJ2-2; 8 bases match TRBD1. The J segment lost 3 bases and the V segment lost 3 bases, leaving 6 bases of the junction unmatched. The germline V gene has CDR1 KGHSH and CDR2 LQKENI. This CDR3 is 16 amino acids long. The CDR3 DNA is TGTGCCAGCTCACCTCGCCAGGGGGCGTACACCGGGGAGCTGTTTTTT. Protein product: CASSPRQGAYTGELFF.

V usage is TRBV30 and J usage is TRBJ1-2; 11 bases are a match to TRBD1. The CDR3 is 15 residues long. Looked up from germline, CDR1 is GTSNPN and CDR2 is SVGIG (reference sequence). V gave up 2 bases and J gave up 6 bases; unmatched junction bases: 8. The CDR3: CAWSLWTGGTDGYTF. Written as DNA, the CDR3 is TGTGCCTGGAGTCTCTGGACAGGGGGCACCGATGGCTACACCTTC.

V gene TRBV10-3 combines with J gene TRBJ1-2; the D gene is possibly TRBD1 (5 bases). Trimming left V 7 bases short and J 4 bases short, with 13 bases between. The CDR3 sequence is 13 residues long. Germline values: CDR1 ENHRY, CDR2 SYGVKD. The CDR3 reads CAINQGSSYGYTF. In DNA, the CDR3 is TGTGCCATCAACCAGGGCTCCTCCTATGGCTACACCTTC.

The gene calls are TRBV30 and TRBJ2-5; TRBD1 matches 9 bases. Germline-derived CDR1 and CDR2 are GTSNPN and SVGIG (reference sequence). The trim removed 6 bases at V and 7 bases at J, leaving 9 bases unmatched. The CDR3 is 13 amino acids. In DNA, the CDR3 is TGTGCCTGCGAAACAGGGGGCACGGGGACCCAGTACTTC. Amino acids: CACETGGTGTQYF.

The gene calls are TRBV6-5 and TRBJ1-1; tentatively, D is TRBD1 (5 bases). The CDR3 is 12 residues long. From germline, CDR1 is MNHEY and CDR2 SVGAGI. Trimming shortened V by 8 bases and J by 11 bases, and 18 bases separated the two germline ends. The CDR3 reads CASRGDRDGAFF. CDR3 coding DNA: TGTGCCAGCCGGGGGGATAGGGATGGCGCTTTCTTT.

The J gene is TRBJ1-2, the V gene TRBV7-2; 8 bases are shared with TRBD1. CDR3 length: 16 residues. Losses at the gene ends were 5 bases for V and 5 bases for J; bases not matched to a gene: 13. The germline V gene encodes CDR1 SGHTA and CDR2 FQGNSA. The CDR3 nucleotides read TGTGCCAGCAGCCCCTCCGGGACAGGTTCTCTGTATGGCTACACCTTC. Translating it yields CASSPSGTGSLYGYTF.

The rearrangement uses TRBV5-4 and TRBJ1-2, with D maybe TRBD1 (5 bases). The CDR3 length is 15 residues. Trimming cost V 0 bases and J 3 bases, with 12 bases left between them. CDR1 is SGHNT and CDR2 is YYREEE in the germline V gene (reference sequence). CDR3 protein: CASSLESGGDYGYTF. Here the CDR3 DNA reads TGTGCCAGCAGCTTGGAGTCGGGGGGAGACTATGGCTACACCTTC.

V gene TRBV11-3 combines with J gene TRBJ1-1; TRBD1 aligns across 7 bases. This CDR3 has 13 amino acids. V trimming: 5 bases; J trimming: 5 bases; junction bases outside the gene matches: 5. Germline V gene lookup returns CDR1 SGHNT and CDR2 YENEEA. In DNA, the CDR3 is TGTGCCAGCAGCAAAACAGGGGATACTGAAGCTTTCTTT. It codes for CASSKTGDTEAFF.

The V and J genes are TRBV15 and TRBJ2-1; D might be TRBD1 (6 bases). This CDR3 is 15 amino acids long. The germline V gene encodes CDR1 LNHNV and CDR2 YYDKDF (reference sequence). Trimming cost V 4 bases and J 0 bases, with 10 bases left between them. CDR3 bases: TGTGCCACCAGCAACACCAGGGGCTCCTACAATGAGCAGTTCTTC. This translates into CATSNTRGSYNEQFF.

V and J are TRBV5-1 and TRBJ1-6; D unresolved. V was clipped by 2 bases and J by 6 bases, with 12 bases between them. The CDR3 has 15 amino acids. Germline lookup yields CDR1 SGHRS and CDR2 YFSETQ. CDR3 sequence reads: CASSFPGEINSPLHF. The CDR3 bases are TGCGCCAGCAGCTTCCCGGGAGAGATTAATTCACCCCTCCACTTT.

As DNA, the CDR3 is TGTGCCAGCAGCTTCACCACCACCGGGGAGCTGTTTTTT. The encoded protein is CASSFTTTGELFF. The V gene is TRBV11-3, the J gene TRBJ2-2; the D is unclear. Trimming took 3 bases from V and 4 from J, leaving 6 bases between them. Germline V gene data show CDR1 as SGHNT and CDR2 as YENEEA. CDR3 length: 13 residues.

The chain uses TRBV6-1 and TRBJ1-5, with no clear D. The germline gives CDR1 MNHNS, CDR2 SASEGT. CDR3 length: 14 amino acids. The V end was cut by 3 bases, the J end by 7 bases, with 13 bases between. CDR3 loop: CASSDLGRKQPQHF. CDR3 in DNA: TGTGCCAGCAGTGATCTGGGGAGGAAGCAGCCCCAGCATTTT.

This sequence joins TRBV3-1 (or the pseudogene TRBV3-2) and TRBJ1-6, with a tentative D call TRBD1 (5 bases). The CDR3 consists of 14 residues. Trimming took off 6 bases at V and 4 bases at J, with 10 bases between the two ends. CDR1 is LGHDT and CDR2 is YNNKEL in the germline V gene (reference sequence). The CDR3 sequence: CASRGDSYNSPLHF. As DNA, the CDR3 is TGTGCCAGCAGAGGAGACAGTTATAATTCACCCCTCCACTTT.